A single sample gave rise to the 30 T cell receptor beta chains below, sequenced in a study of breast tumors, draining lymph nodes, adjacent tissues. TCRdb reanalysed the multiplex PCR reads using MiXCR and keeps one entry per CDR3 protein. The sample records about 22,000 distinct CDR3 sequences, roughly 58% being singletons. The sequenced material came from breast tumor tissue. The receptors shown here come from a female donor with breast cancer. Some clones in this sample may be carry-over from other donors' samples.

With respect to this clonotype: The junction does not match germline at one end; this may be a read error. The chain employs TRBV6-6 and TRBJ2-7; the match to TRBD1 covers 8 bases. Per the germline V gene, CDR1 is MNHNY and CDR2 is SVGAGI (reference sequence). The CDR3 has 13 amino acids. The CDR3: CAGAPGGAYEQYF. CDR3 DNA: TGCGCCGGCGCGCCAGGGGGCGCCTACGAGCAGTACTTC.

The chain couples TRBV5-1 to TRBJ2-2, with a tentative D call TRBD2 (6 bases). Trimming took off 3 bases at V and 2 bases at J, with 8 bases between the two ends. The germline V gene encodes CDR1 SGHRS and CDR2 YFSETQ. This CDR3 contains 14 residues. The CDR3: CASSSGLNTGELFF. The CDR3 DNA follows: TGCGCCAGCAGCTCGGGACTCAACACCGGGGAGCTGTTTTTT. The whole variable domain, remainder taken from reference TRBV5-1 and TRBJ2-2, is KAGVTQTPRYLIKTRGQQVTLSCSPISGHRSVSWYQQTPGQGLQFLFEYFSETQRNKGNFPGRFSGRQFSNSRSEMNVSTLELGDSALYLCASSSGLNTGELFFGEGSRLTVL.

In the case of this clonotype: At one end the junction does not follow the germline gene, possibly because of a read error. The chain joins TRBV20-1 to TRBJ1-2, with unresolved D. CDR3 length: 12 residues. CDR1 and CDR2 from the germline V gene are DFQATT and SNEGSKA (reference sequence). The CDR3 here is CSAPRLNYGSTF. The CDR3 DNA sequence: TGCAGTGCTCCCCGACTCAACTATGGCTCCACCTTC.

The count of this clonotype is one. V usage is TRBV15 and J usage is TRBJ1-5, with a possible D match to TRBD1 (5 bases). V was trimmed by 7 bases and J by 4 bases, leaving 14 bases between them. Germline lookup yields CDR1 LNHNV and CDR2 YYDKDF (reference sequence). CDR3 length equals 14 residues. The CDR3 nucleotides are TGTGCCACCAACATGGACACTTCAAATCAGCCCCAGCATTTT. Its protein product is CATNMDTSNQPQHF. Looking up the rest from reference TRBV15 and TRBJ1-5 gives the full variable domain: DAMVIQNPRYQVTQFGKPVTLSCSQTLNHNVMYWYQQKSSQAPKLLFHYYDKDFNNEADTPDNFQSRRPNTSFCFLDIRSPGLGDTAMYLCATNMDTSNQPQHFGDGTRLSIL.

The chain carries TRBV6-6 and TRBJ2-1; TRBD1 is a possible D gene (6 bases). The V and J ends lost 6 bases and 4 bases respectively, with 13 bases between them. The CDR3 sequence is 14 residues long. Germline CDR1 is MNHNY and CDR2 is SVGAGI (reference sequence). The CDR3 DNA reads TGTGCCAGCAGGCAGACAGGACTGTACAATGAGCAGTTCTTC. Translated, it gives CASRQTGLYNEQFF.

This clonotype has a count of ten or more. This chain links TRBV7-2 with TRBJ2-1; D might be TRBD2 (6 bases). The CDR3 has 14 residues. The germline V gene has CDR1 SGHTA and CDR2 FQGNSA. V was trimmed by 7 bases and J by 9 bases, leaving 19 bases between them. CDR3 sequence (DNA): TGTGCCAGCACCATCGGGGGAAGGGAGGCTGAGCAGTTCTTC. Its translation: CASTIGGREAEQFF.

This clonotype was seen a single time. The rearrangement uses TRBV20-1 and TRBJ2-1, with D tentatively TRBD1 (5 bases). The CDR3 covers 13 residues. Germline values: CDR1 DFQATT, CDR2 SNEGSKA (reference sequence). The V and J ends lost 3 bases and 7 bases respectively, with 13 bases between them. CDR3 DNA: TGCAGTGCTAGTAAACAGGTTGCGAATGAGCAGTTCTTC. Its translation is CSASKQVANEQFF.

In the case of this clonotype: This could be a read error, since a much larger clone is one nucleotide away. CDR3 DNA sequence: TGTGCCAATAGTATAGAGGGAATAGCGGGGTTAACGGGCAATGAGCAGTTCTTC. It yields the protein CANSIEGIAGLTGNEQFF. The rearrangement joins TRBV19 to TRBJ2-1; TRBD2 matches at 8 bases. CDR3 size: 18 residues. CDR1 is LNHDA and CDR2 is SQIVND in the germline V gene (reference sequence).

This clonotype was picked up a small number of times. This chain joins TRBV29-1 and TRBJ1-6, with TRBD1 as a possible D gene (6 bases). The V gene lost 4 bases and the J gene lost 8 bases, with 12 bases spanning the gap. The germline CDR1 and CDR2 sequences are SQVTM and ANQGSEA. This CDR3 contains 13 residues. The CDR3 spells CSVAQGTDSPLHF. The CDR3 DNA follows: TGCAGCGTTGCCCAGGGGACCGATTCACCCCTCCACTTT.

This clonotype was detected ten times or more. The CDR3 loop reads CASSYGEDEAFF. Here the CDR3 DNA reads TGTGCCAGCAGTTACGGTGAAGATGAAGCTTTCTTT. The chain links TRBV6-6 to TRBJ1-1; D gene uncertain. The CDR3 sequence is 12 residues long. The V end lost 2 bases, the J end lost 7 bases, and 8 bases lay between the germline ends. CDR1 is MNHNY, CDR2 SVGAGI, per germline (reference sequence).

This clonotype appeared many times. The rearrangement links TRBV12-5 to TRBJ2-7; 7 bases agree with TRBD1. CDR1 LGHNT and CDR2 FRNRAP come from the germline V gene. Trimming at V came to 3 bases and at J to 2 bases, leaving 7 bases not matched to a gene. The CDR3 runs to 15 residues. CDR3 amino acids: CASGFVGGQTYEQYF. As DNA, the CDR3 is TGTGCTAGTGGTTTCGTAGGGGGACAGACCTACGAGCAGTACTTC.

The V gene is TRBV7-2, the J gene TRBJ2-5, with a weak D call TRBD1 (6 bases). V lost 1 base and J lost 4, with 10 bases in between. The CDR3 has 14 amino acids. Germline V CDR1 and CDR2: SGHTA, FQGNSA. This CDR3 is CASSLDAGVETQYF. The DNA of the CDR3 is TGTGCCAGCAGCTTAGATGCAGGGGTAGAGACCCAGTACTTC.

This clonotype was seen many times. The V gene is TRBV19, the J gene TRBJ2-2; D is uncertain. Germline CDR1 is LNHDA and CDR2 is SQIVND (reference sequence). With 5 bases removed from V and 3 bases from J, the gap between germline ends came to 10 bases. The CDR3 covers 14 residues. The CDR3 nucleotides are TGTGCCAGTAGTGTGTCCACGTACACCGGGGAGCTGTTTTTT. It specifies CASSVSTYTGELFF.

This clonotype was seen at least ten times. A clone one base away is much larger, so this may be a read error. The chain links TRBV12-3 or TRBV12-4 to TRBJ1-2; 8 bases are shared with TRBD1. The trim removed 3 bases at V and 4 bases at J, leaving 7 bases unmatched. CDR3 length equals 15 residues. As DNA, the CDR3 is TGTGCCAGCAGTTTCTCTTGGACAGGGATCTATGGCTACACCTTC. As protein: CASSFSWTGIYGYTF.

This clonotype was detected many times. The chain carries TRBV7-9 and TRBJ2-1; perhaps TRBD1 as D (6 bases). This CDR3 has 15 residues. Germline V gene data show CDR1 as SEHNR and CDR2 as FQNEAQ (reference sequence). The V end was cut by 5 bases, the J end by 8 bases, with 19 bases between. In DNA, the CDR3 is TGTGCCAGCAGCCAAGCGCAGGGGCAGGGTGATGAGCAGTTCTTC. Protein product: CASSQAQGQGDEQFF.

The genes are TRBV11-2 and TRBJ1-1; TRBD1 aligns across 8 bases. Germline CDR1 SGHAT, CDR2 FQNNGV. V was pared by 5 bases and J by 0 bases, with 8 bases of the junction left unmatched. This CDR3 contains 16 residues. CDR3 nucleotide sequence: TGTGCCAGCAGCATGTCAGGGGGCTGGCTGAACACTGAAGCTTTCTTT. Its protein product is CASSMSGGWLNTEAFF. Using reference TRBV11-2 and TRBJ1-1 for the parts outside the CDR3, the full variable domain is EAGVAQSPRYKIIEKRQSVAFWCNPISGHATLYWYQQILGQGPKLLIQFQNNGVVDDSQLPKDRFSAERLKGVDSTLKIQPAKLEDSAVYLCASSMSGGWLNTEAFFGQGTRLTVV.

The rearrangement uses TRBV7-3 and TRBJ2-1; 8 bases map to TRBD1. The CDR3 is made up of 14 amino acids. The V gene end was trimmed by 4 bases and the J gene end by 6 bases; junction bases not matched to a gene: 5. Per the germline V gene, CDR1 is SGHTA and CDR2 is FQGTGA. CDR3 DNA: TGTGCCAGCAGCTCAGGGGGCGCAAGCAATGAGCAGTTCTTC. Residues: CASSSGGASNEQFF. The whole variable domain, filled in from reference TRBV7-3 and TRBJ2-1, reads GAGVSQTPSNKVTEKGKYVELRCDPISGHTALYWYRQSLGQGPEFLIYFQGTGAADDSGLPNDRFFAVRPEGSVSTLKIQRTERGDSAVYLCASSSGGASNEQFFGPGTRLTVL.

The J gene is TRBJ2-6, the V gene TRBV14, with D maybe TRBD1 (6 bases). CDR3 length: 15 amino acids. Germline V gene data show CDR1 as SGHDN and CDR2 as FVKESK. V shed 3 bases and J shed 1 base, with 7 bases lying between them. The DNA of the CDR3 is TGTGCCAGCAGCCAGAGGGGGTCTGGGGCCAACGTCCTGACTTTC. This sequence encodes CASSQRGSGANVLTF.

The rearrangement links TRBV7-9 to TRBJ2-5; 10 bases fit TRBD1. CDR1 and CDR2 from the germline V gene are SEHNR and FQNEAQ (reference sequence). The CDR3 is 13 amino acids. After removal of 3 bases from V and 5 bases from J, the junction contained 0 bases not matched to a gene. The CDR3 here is CASSLGQGETQYF. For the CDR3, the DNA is TGTGCCAGCAGCTTGGGACAGGGGGAGACCCAGTACTTC.

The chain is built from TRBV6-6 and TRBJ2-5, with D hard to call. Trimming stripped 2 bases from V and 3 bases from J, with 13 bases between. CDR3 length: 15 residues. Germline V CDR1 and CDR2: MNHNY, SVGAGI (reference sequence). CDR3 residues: CASSYGIELKETQYF. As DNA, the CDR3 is TGTGCCAGCAGTTACGGTATTGAGCTTAAAGAGACCCAGTACTTC.

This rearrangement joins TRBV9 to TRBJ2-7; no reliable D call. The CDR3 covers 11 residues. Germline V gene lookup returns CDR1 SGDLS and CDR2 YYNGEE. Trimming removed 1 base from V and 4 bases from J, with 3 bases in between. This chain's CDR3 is CASSVKYEQYF. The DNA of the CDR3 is TGTGCCAGCAGCGTAAAGTACGAGCAGTACTTC.

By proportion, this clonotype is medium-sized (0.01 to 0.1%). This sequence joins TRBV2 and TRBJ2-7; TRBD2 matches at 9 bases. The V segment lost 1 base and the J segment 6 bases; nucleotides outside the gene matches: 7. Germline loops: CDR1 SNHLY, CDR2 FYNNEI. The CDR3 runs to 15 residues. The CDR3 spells CASSEGVAGVSEQYF. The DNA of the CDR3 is TGTGCCAGCAGTGAAGGAGTAGCGGGAGTCTCCGAGCAGTACTTC.

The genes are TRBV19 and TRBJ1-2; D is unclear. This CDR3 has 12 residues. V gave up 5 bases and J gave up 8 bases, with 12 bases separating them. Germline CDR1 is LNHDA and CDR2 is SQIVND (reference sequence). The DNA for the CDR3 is TGTGCCAGTAGTTTCCCAAGGGCGGGCTACACCTTC. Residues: CASSFPRAGYTF.

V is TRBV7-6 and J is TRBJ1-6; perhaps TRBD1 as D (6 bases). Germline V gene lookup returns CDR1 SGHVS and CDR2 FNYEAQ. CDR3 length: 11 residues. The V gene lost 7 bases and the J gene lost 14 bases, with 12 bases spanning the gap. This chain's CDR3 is CASNSGESLHF. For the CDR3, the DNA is TGTGCCAGCAACTCAGGGGAGTCCCTCCACTTT.

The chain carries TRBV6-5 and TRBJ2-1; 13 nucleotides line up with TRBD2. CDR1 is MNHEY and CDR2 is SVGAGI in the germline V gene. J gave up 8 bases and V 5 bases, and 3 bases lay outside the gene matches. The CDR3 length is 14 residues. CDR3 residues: CASSPGTSGDEQFF. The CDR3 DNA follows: TGTGCCAGCAGTCCCGGGACTAGCGGGGATGAGCAGTTCTTC.

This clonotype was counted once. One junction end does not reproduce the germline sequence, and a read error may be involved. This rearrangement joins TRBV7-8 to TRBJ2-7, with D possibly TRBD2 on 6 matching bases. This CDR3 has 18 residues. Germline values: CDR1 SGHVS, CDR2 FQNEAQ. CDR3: CASSLTRKTSRGSYGQYF. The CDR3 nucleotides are TGTGCCAGCAGCTTAACCAGGAAGACTAGTAGAGGGTCCTACGGGCAGTACTTC.

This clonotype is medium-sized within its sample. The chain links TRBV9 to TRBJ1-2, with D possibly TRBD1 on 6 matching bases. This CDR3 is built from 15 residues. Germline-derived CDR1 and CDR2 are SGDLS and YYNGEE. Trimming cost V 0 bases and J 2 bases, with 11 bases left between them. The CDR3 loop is CASSVGGQSNYGYTF. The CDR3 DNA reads TGTGCCAGCAGCGTAGGTGGACAGTCGAACTATGGCTACACCTTC.

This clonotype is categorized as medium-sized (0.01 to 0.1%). Here the CDR3 reads CSASLISGPYEQYF. The CDR3 DNA reads TGCAGTGCTAGCCTCATTAGCGGCCCCTACGAGCAGTACTTC. The chain combines TRBV20-1 with TRBJ2-7; D might be TRBD2 (6 bases). Trimming took 3 bases from V and 2 from J, leaving 14 bases between them. The CDR3 runs to 14 residues. Germline values: CDR1 DFQATT, CDR2 SNEGSKA (reference sequence).

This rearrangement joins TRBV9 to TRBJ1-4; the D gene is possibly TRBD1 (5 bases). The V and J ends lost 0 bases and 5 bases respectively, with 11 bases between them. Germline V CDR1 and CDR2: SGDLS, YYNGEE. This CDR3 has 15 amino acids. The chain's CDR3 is CASSVGDLLNEKLFF. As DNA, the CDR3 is TGTGCCAGCAGCGTAGGGGACCTACTCAATGAAAAACTGTTTTTT.

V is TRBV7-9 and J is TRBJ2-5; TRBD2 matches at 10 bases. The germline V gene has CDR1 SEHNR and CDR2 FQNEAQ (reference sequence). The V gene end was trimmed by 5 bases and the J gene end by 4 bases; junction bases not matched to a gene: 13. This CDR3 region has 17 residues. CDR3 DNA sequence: TGTGCCAGCAGCCTTCTTCCCGGACTAGCGGTAGGAGAGACCCAGTACTTC. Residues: CASSLLPGLAVGETQYF.